The 30 T cell receptor beta chains given below trace back to one sample, sequenced in a study of T cell changes during pregnancy in multiple sclerosis. Libraries were prepared by immunoSEQ multiplex PCR; TCRdb keeps only in-frame clonotypes and omits some of them. The sample consists of 45,000 to 65,000 clones, about 90% of them appearing once. Sequencing was performed on CD4+ T cells from peripheral blood mononuclear cells, taken in the third trimester of pregnancy. Every receptor here comes from a female donor with multiple sclerosis, enrolled in a pregnancy study.

This chain joins TRBV12-5 and TRBJ1-2; D gene uncertain. Trimming pared 0 bases from V and 3 bases from J, leaving 8 bases between. The CDR3 totals 14 residues. Germline CDR1 LGHNT, CDR2 FRNRAP. The CDR3 here is CASGLVPRYYGYTF. In nucleotides, the CDR3 is TGTGCTAGTGGTTTGGTACCGAGATACTATGGCTACACCTTC. Drawing the rest from reference TRBV12-5 and TRBJ1-2, the complete variable domain is DARVTQTPRHKVTEMGQEVTMRCQPILGHNTVFWYRQTMMQGLELLAYFRNRAPLDDSGMPKDRFSAEMPDATLATLKIQPSEPRDSAVYFCASGLVPRYYGYTFGSGTRLTVV.

The rearrangement joins TRBV27 to TRBJ1-5, with 8 bases identical to TRBD1. Germline V gene sequence: CDR1 MNHEY, CDR2 SMNVEV (reference sequence). V shed 5 bases and J 8 bases; nucleotides not matched to a gene: 11. The CDR3 consists of 15 residues. DNA for the CDR3: TGTGCCAGCAGTAAATGGACAGGGAAGGTGGAGCCCCAGCATTTT. The encoded protein is CASSKWTGKVEPQHF.

The chain combines TRBV2 with TRBJ2-3, with D unresolved. Trimming took off 6 bases at V and 0 bases at J, with 19 bases between the two ends. Germline V gives CDR1 SNHLY, CDR2 FYNNEI. The CDR3 length is 17 residues. CDR3 nucleotides: TGTGCCAGCAGCTCTAGTCCCGAGACTCGAAGCACAGATACGCAGTATTTT. It specifies CASSSSPETRSTDTQYF.

This chain uses TRBV15 with TRBJ1-5; 8 bases are a match to TRBD1. J gave up 4 bases and V 2 bases, and 4 bases lay outside the gene matches. Germline values: CDR1 LNHNV, CDR2 YYDKDF (reference sequence). There are 15 residues in the CDR3. The CDR3 reads CATSRRQGKNQPQHF. CDR3 nucleotides: TGTGCCACCAGCAGAAGACAGGGGAAGAATCAGCCCCAGCATTTT.

This chain links TRBV6-1 with TRBJ1-2, with D tentatively TRBD1 (6 bases). CDR3 length equals 14 residues. From germline, CDR1 is MNHNS and CDR2 SASEGT. Trimming stripped 8 bases from V and 6 bases from J, with 19 bases between. Here the CDR3 reads CASGLGREGDGYTF. The CDR3 region has the DNA TGTGCCAGCGGCTTGGGCAGGGAGGGGGATGGCTACACCTTC.

The V gene is TRBV7-9, the J gene TRBJ1-4; D might be TRBD1 (5 bases). The CDR3 is 14 amino acids. V lost 4 bases to trimming and J lost 8 bases, with 14 bases between them. Germline V gives CDR1 SEHNR, CDR2 FQNEAQ (reference sequence). The chain's CDR3 is CASSSRAGGEKLFF. The CDR3 nucleotides are TGTGCCAGCAGCTCCCGGGCGGGGGGAGAAAAACTGTTTTTT.

The J gene is TRBJ1-4, the V gene TRBV5-1, with D perhaps matching TRBD1 (5 bases). The CDR3 is 13 residues long. V was shortened by 5 bases and J by 6 bases, with 11 bases between the two germline ends. Germline V gene lookup returns CDR1 SGHRS and CDR2 YFSETQ. Here the CDR3 reads CASRRQLDEKLFF. The CDR3 DNA reads TGCGCCAGCAGAAGACAGTTGGATGAAAAACTGTTTTTT.

The CDR3 protein is CASNMGLATDTQYF. DNA of the CDR3: TGTGCCAGCAACATGGGACTTGCCACAGATACGCAGTATTTT. This chain links TRBV5-6 with TRBJ2-3; D possibly corresponds to TRBD2 (6 bases). CDR1 and CDR2 (germline): SGHDT, YYEEEE. This CDR3 comprises 14 residues. The V end was cut by 6 bases, the J end by 2 bases, with 13 bases between.

CDR3 sequence: CASSPSGEGSYEQYF. The CDR3 nucleotides are TGTGCCAGCTCACCCTCGGGGGAGGGGTCCTACGAGCAGTACTTC. The V call is TRBV18, the J call TRBJ2-7, with 7 nucleotides matching TRBD2. CDR3 length equals 15 residues. Per germline, CDR1 KGHSH and CDR2 LQKENI. Trimming removed 3 bases from V and 1 base from J; junction bases left unmatched: 6. Full variable domain (remainder filled in from reference TRBV18 and TRBJ2-7): NAGVMQNPRHLVRRRGQEARLRCSPMKGHSHVYWYRQLPEEGLKFMVYLQKENIIDESGMPKERFSAEFPKEGPSILRIQQVVRGDSAAYFCASSPSGEGSYEQYFGPGTRLTVT.

V is TRBV18 and J is TRBJ2-1; a possible D gene is TRBD2 (5 bases). Germline V lookup: CDR1 KGHSH, CDR2 LQKENI. The CDR3 sequence is 14 residues long. V was shortened by 3 bases and J by 6 bases, with 12 bases between the two germline ends. CDR3 sequence reads: CASSPPGSPNEQFF. The CDR3 DNA follows: TGTGCCAGCTCACCTCCGGGAAGCCCCAATGAGCAGTTCTTC. Filled out from reference TRBV18 and TRBJ2-1, the complete variable domain reads NAGVMQNPRHLVRRRGQEARLRCSPMKGHSHVYWYRQLPEEGLKFMVYLQKENIIDESGMPKERFSAEFPKEGPSILRIQQVVRGDSAAYFCASSPPGSPNEQFFGPGTRLTVL.

The chain couples TRBV29-1 to TRBJ1-2, with D possibly matching TRBD1 (6 bases). Trimming stripped 1 base from V and 8 bases from J, with 11 bases between. The germline V gene encodes CDR1 SQVTM and CDR2 ANQGSEA. CDR3 length equals 12 residues. The CDR3 nucleotides read TGCAGCGTTGAAGTAGGGGGAAGAGGCTACACCTTC. Protein product: CSVEVGGRGYTF.

The chain employs TRBV7-3 and TRBJ2-1; D may be TRBD2 (7 bases). The ends were cut back, 0 bases at V and 2 bases at J, with 11 bases in the middle. This CDR3 spans 16 amino acids. Germline loops: CDR1 SGHTA, CDR2 FQGTGA. CDR3 sequence reads: CASSLTGGGAYNEQFF. Written as DNA, the CDR3 is TGTGCCAGCAGCTTAACAGGGGGGGGAGCCTACAATGAGCAGTTCTTC.

CDR3 loop: CASSEGTPYGYTF. CDR3 bases: TGTGCCAGCAGTGAAGGGACACCGTATGGCTACACCTTC. The V call is TRBV6-1, the J call TRBJ1-2; D might be TRBD1 (5 bases). V was trimmed by 1 base and J by 5 bases, leaving 8 bases between them. In germline, CDR1 is MNHNS, CDR2 SASEGT. The CDR3 contains 13 residues.

The chain employs TRBV5-6 and TRBJ2-7, with D perhaps TRBD1 (6 bases). The CDR3 sequence is 12 residues long. The ends were cut back, 1 base at V and 6 bases at J, with 8 bases in the middle. The germline CDR1 and CDR2 sequences are SGHDT and YYEEEE. CDR3 sequence reads: CASSLTGIEQYF. DNA of the CDR3: TGTGCCAGCAGCTTGACAGGGATCGAGCAGTACTTC.

V is TRBV13 and J is TRBJ2-7, with 10 positions matching TRBD2. Trimming cost V 5 bases and J 0 bases; bases outside gene matches: 7. Germline V gene lookup returns CDR1 PRHDT and CDR2 FYEKMQ (reference sequence). There are 16 residues in the CDR3. CDR3 nucleotides: TGTGCCAGCAGCCAAAATAGCGGGGGGAACTCCTACGAGCAGTACTTC. As protein: CASSQNSGGNSYEQYF.

This rearrangement joins TRBV10-3 to TRBJ2-5, with D possibly TRBD1 on 6 matching bases. CDR1 ENHRY and CDR2 SYGVKD come from the germline V gene. The V gene lost 10 bases and the J gene lost 5 bases, with 17 bases spanning the gap. The CDR3 sequence is 13 residues long. The CDR3 loop reads CATTQGLGETQYF. The CDR3 bases are TGTGCCACTACGCAGGGGTTGGGGGAGACCCAGTACTTC.

V usage is TRBV6-6 and J usage is TRBJ1-5; 8 bases match TRBD1. With V trimmed by 6 bases and J by 6 bases, 4 bases remained unmatched. Germline CDR1 reads MNHNY; CDR2 reads SVGAGI (reference sequence). There are 13 residues in the CDR3. The CDR3 spells CASRDREGQPQHF. The DNA for the CDR3 is TGTGCCAGCAGGGACAGGGAGGGTCAGCCCCAGCATTTT.

The rearrangement joins TRBV7-2 to TRBJ2-1; 9 nucleotides align to TRBD2. Germline V gives CDR1 SGHTA, CDR2 FQGNSA. The CDR3 spans 16 residues. V lost 3 bases to trimming and J lost 15 bases; unmatched junction nucleotides: 18. The CDR3 sequence: CASSFGLRAGGGAAFF. The CDR3 DNA reads as TGTGCCAGCAGCTTCGGGCTTAGAGCGGGGGGCGGAGCCGCGTTCTTC.

The V and J genes are TRBV13 and TRBJ2-4; tentative D call: TRBD1 (5 bases). CDR1 PRHDT and CDR2 FYEKMQ come from the germline V gene (reference sequence). There are 14 residues in the CDR3. V was pared by 3 bases and J by 5 bases, with 11 bases between. The CDR3 protein is CASSFRETENIQYF. CDR3 coding DNA: TGTGCCAGCAGCTTTAGAGAGACAGAAAACATTCAGTACTTC.

The chain joins TRBV9 to TRBJ2-2; 14 nucleotides align to TRBD2. The CDR3 covers 18 residues. The germline V gene has CDR1 SGDLS and CDR2 YYNGEE. V lost 4 bases and J lost 1; bases outside the gene matches: 6. The chain's CDR3 is CASSRRLAGGKNTGELFF. The DNA of the CDR3 is TGTGCCAGCAGCAGGAGACTAGCGGGGGGGAAGAACACCGGGGAGCTGTTTTTT.

This rearrangement joins TRBV18 to TRBJ2-3, with a weak D call TRBD1 (7 bases). The germline CDR1 and CDR2 sequences are KGHSH and LQKENI. V lost 1 base, J lost 5 bases, and 22 bases lay in between. This CDR3 is 18 amino acids long. CDR3 in amino acids: CASSPLSLTGEVGDTQYF. The CDR3 nucleotides are TGTGCCAGCTCACCACTCTCACTTACAGGGGAGGTTGGAGATACGCAGTATTTT.

V and J are TRBV9 and TRBJ2-3, with a tentative D call TRBD2 (5 bases). The germline V and J ends were trimmed by 3 bases and 4 bases, with 18 bases remaining between them. Germline V gene data show CDR1 as SGDLS and CDR2 as YYNGEE. The CDR3 spans 16 residues. CDR3 sequence (DNA): TGTGCCAGCAGCGATCGGGGATCCGGGATGGCAGATACGCAGTATTTT. It codes for CASSDRGSGMADTQYF.

The CDR3 coding sequence is TGTGCCAGCAGTTACACCGGGTCTCAGCCCCAGCATTTT. This translates into CASSYTGSQPQHF. The V call is TRBV6-6, the J call TRBJ1-5; D is unclear. Trimming removed 2 bases from V and 6 bases from J, with 8 bases in between. Germline loops: CDR1 MNHNY, CDR2 SVGAGI (reference sequence). The CDR3 is 13 amino acids.

This clone was counted once. The rearrangement uses TRBV5-1 and TRBJ1-4; 9 bases fit TRBD1. The junction had 1 base not matched to a gene; V was cut back by 0 bases and J by 4 bases. Germline assignment: CDR1 SGHRS and CDR2 YFSETQ. The CDR3 consists of 15 residues. This CDR3 is CASSLEGQGNEKLFF. The DNA of the CDR3 is TGCGCCAGCAGCTTGGAGGGACAGGGTAATGAAAAACTGTTTTTT.

The chain joins TRBV7-2 to TRBJ2-3; the D gene is possibly TRBD1 (5 bases). This CDR3 has 12 residues. Trimming removed 2 bases from V and 10 bases from J, with 10 bases in between. Germline CDR1 and CDR2: SGHTA and FQGNSA. The CDR3 DNA is TGTGCCAGCAGCTTAATAAGGGGCCCGCAGTATTTT. Translating gives CASSLIRGPQYF.

This rearrangement joins TRBV5-1 to TRBJ2-7; the match to TRBD1 covers 8 bases. This CDR3 comprises 14 residues. Germline V lookup: CDR1 SGHRS, CDR2 YFSETQ. V lost 4 bases, J lost 7 bases, and 10 bases stayed unmatched. Here the CDR3 DNA reads TGCGCCAGCAGCCCCGGGGCAGGGGGCAGTGAGCAGTACTTC. The encoded protein is CASSPGAGGSEQYF.

This clone was observed a single time. The chain employs TRBV6-5 and TRBJ2-1; TRBD2 matches at 7 bases. J lost 14 bases, V lost 2 bases, and 9 bases had no gene match. Germline CDR1 and CDR2: MNHEY and SVGAGI. The CDR3 spans 13 residues. The CDR3, as DNA: TGTGCCAGCAGTTACAGCGCAACCGGGGGGAAGTTCTTC. Its protein is CASSYSATGGKFF.

The rearrangement uses TRBV29-1 and TRBJ2-3; D call uncertain. Per germline, CDR1 SQVTM and CDR2 ANQGSEA. CDR3 length equals 13 residues. With 2 bases removed from V and 2 bases from J, the gap between germline ends came to 8 bases. The CDR3 spells CSVERVATDTQYF. CDR3 in DNA: TGCAGCGTTGAACGGGTTGCCACAGATACGCAGTATTTT.

The chain has TRBV7-8 and TRBJ2-5, with unresolved D. The CDR3 totals 14 residues. V lost 2 bases and J 1 base, leaving 8 bases between the germline ends. Germline V lookup: CDR1 SGHVS, CDR2 FQNEAQ. This chain's CDR3 is CASSLYHTQETQYF. The CDR3 nucleotides read TGTGCCAGCAGCTTATACCACACCCAAGAGACCCAGTACTTC.

This chain joins TRBV9 and TRBJ2-2, with D maybe TRBD2 (7 bases). The CDR3 sequence is 16 residues long. Germline V gene sequence: CDR1 SGDLS, CDR2 YYNGEE. V dropped 0 bases and J dropped 4 bases, with 13 bases sitting between them. The CDR3, as DNA: TGTGCCAGCAGCGTAGGCGGGGGCAGGACCACCGGGGAGCTGTTTTTT. It codes for CASSVGGGRTTGELFF. Using reference TRBV9 and TRBJ2-2 for the parts outside the CDR3, the full variable domain is DSGVTQTPKHLITATGQRVTLRCSPRSGDLSVYWYQQSLDQGLQFLIQYYNGEERAKGNILERFSAQQFPDLHSELNLSSLELGDSALYFCASSVGGGRTTGELFFGEGSRLTVL.